A single sample is the source of the 16 T cell receptor beta chains below, sequenced in a study of T cell repertoires in cytomegalovirus infection. One entry per CDR3 protein results from TCRdb running MiXCR on the reads. The table lists about 900,000 distinct CDR3 sequences, roughly 31% of them singletons. Their recognized antigens are unknown. The input for sequencing was cultured CD8+ T cells from PBMCs, taken from culture after CMV antigen stimulation. All receptors come from a human donor in good health (CMV status not recorded). Some clones in this sample may be carry-over from other donors' samples.

J is TRBJ2-2 and V is TRBV4-1; TRBD2 agrees at 11 bases. J gave up 3 bases and V 0 bases, and 3 bases lay outside the gene matches. Per the germline V gene, CDR1 is MGHRA and CDR2 is YSYEKL. This CDR3 has 17 residues. CDR3 region: CASSQEVAGGYTGELFF. In DNA form, the CDR3 reads TGCGCCAGCAGCCAAGAGGTAGCGGGGGGGTACACCGGGGAGCTGTTTTTT.

The table lists this clonotype with a few counts. The chain joins TRBV5-4 to TRBJ2-3; 7 nucleotides match TRBD1. This CDR3 is 16 amino acids long. Trimming took 3 bases from V and 2 from J; bases not matched to a gene: 9. The germline CDR1 and CDR2 sequences are SGHNT and YYREEE (reference sequence). In DNA form, the CDR3 reads TGTGCCAGCAGCTATGAAAGGGACAGCCTCACAGATACGCAGTATTTT. Protein: CASSYERDSLTDTQYF.

The chain employs TRBV10-3 and TRBJ2-7; 11 nucleotides align to TRBD1. The trim removed 2 bases at V and 7 bases at J, leaving 10 bases unmatched. CDR3 length: 16 amino acids. Germline lookup yields CDR1 ENHRY and CDR2 SYGVKD. CDR3 region: CAISEGTGGTSDEQYF. In DNA, the CDR3 is TGTGCCATCAGTGAGGGGACAGGGGGGACTTCTGATGAGCAGTACTTC.

CDR3 nucleotides: TGCAGCGTTGAAGAACGCGCCAGGGAGCCTGGGGCCAACGTCCTGACTTTC. It specifies CSVEERAREPGANVLTF. The chain uses TRBV29-1 and TRBJ2-6; the D call may be TRBD1 or TRBD2 (5 bases each). Germline V gene sequence: CDR1 SQVTM, CDR2 ANQGSEA. V lost 0 bases and J 2 bases, leaving 14 bases between the germline ends. This CDR3 spans 17 amino acids. The complete variable domain, with remaining parts taken from reference TRBV29-1 and TRBJ2-6, reads SAVISQKPSRDICQRGTSLTIQCQVDSQVTMMFWYRQQPGQSLTLIATANQGSEATYESGFVIDKFPISRPNLTFSTLTVSNMSPEDSSIYLCSVEERAREPGANVLTFGAGSRLTVL.

Many counts were recorded for this clonotype. The rearrangement uses TRBV7-6 and TRBJ2-1, with D possibly matching TRBD2 (7 bases). CDR1 and CDR2 from the germline V gene are SGHVS and FNYEAQ. V was shortened by 1 base and J by 3 bases, with 10 bases between the two germline ends. The CDR3 extends over 15 amino acids. Written as DNA, the CDR3 is TGTGCCAGCAGCTTAGGGCGGGGGCGCTACAATGAGCAGTTCTTC. It encodes CASSLGRGRYNEQFF.

V and J are TRBV6-5 and TRBJ2-2; D uncertain. The germline V gene encodes CDR1 MNHEY and CDR2 SVGAGI. This CDR3 has 16 residues. V was trimmed by 4 bases and J by 7 bases, leaving 19 bases between them. Here the CDR3 DNA reads TGTGCCAGCAGTTCCCAGACCACCCTAGGATTCGGGGAGCTGTTTTTT. Amino acids: CASSSQTTLGFGELFF.

The chain uses TRBV13 and TRBJ2-2; 7 positions match TRBD1. The CDR3 covers 15 residues. Germline lookup yields CDR1 PRHDT and CDR2 FYEKMQ (reference sequence). J lost 4 bases, V lost 5 bases, and 7 bases had no gene match. Here the CDR3 DNA reads TGTGCCAGCAGCCCAGAGGGGGCGGGCACCGGGGAGCTGTTTTTT. It codes for CASSPEGAGTGELFF.

J is TRBJ1-1 and V is TRBV4-2; D is unclear. V lost 3 bases and J 11 bases, leaving 10 bases between the germline ends. The germline V gene encodes CDR1 LGHNA and CDR2 YNFKEQ. The length of the CDR3 is 11 residues. CDR3 residues: CASSQGMGAFF. CDR3 in DNA: TGTGCCAGCAGCCAGGGAATGGGGGCTTTCTTT.

This sequence joins TRBV19 and TRBJ1-2; 9 bases match TRBD1. The V segment lost 5 bases and the J segment 8 bases; nucleotides outside the gene matches: 9. The length of the CDR3 is 14 residues. The germline V gene encodes CDR1 LNHDA and CDR2 SQIVND (reference sequence). This chain's CDR3 is CASSRSTGGDGYTF. CDR3 in DNA: TGTGCCAGTAGTCGATCGACAGGGGGAGACGGCTACACCTTC.

The genes are TRBV10-2 and TRBJ1-5; D unclear. V was trimmed by 3 bases and J by 5 bases, leaving 8 bases between them. Germline loops: CDR1 WSHSY, CDR2 SAAADI. The CDR3 totals 13 residues. The CDR3, as DNA: TGCGCCAGCAGTGACAGGTTACATCAGCCCCAGCATTTT. It encodes CASSDRLHQPQHF.

The V call is TRBV20-1, the J call TRBJ2-7; D is perhaps TRBD1 (6 bases). This CDR3 has 11 amino acids. Germline assignment: CDR1 DFQATT and CDR2 SNEGSKA (reference sequence). CDR3 nucleotides: TGCAGAGCTACAGGGTCCTACGAGCAGTACGTC. This translates into CRATGSYEQYV.

This clonotype has a handful of counts. The chain is built from TRBV7-9 and TRBJ1-1; no firm D call. The germline V and J ends were trimmed by 1 base and 1 base, with 7 bases remaining between them. Germline V gene lookup returns CDR1 SEHNR and CDR2 FQNEAQ (reference sequence). This CDR3 contains 14 residues. CDR3 sequence reads: CASSLVSRNTEAFF. CDR3 DNA sequence: TGTGCCAGCAGCTTAGTTTCTAGGAACACTGAAGCTTTCTTT.

The CDR3 loop reads CASSEGDGYSYEQYV. CDR3 bases: TGTGCCAGCAGCGAGGGGGACGGTTACTCCTACGAGCAGTACGTC. The chain employs TRBV9 and TRBJ2-7; the D gene is possibly TRBD1 (6 bases). The CDR3 contains 15 residues. V gave up 3 bases and J gave up 0 bases, with 13 bases separating them. Germline V gives CDR1 SGDLS, CDR2 YYNGEE.

This chain connects TRBV5-5 to TRBJ2-2; 11 nucleotides align to TRBD2. Trimming took 6 bases from V and 0 from J; bases not matched to a gene: 13. The CDR3 sequence is 19 residues long. Germline loops: CDR1 SGHKS, CDR2 YYEKEE (reference sequence). The CDR3 DNA sequence: TGTGCCAGCACCCACGGGACTAGCGGAAACAGCCCGAACACCGGGGAGCTGTTTTTT. It yields the protein CASTHGTSGNSPNTGELFF.

The chain links TRBV7-3 to TRBJ1-1; 9 nucleotides align to TRBD1. From germline, CDR1 is SGHTA and CDR2 FQGTGA. Trimming removed 2 bases from V and 1 base from J; junction bases left unmatched: 5. The CDR3 runs 16 residues. As DNA, the CDR3 is TGTGCCAGCAGCTTAGGACAGGGGAGGGCGAACACTGAAGCTTTCTTT. This encodes CASSLGQGRANTEAFF.

The gene calls are TRBV2 and TRBJ1-5; TRBD1 agrees at 8 bases. V was pared by 8 bases and J by 0 bases, with 9 bases of the junction left unmatched. This CDR3 is 16 amino acids long. Looked up from germline, CDR1 is SNHLY and CDR2 is FYNNEI. CDR3 DNA sequence: TGTGCCAGCGTGCCTACGACAGGGGATAGCAATCAGCCCCAGCATTTT. Translated, it gives CASVPTTGDSNQPQHF.